These 25 T cell receptor beta chains came from one sample sequenced in a study of post-analysis software for immune sequencing data. Whole-study findings and limits: Patients carried roughly 5 TRBV segments more frequently than controls did, and TRBV5-6, TRBV5-1 and TRBV20-1 were among them.

TCR beta cDNA libraries had unique molecular identifiers. In TCRdb, the PCR reads were re-called with MiXCR into one record per CDR3 protein. The data show around 440,000 distinct CDR3 sequences, roughly 45% seen once. No antigen has been identified for these receptors. Sequencing input: blood. The receptors here all came from a girl between 5 and 17 years old with multiple sclerosis.

V usage is TRBV3-1 and J usage is TRBJ2-1; D is possibly TRBD2 (5 bases). This CDR3 is 14 amino acids long. Trimming removed 3 bases at V and 12 bases at J, with 18 bases between. CDR1 LGHDT and CDR2 YNNKEL come from the germline V gene (reference sequence). CDR3 in DNA: TGTGCCAGCAGCCACCGACTGGGAATTCGGGGGCAGTTCTTC. The encoded protein is CASSHRLGIRGQFF.

The chain has TRBV21-1 and TRBJ1-6; the table assigns TRBD1, which was not confirmed against the DNA. TRBV21-1 represents a pseudogene. The CDR3 length is 13 residues. CDR3 sequence: CASPGQDNSPLHF. The CDR3, as DNA: TGTGCCAGTCCGGGACAGGATAATTCACCCCTCCACTTT.

The chain recombines TRBV7-2 with TRBJ1-1; perhaps TRBD1 as D (6 bases). Germline-derived CDR1 and CDR2 are SGHTA and FQGNSA. V was clipped by 1 base and J by 1 base, with 10 bases between them. CDR3 length: 15 residues. This CDR3 is CASSLGGGGNTEAFF. CDR3 DNA sequence: TGTGCCAGCAGCTTAGGAGGGGGTGGGAACACTGAAGCTTTCTTT.

The chain uses TRBV12-3 or TRBV12-4 and TRBJ1-6; weak D call: TRBD1 (5 bases). V dropped 8 bases and J dropped 0 bases, with 11 bases sitting between them. CDR3 length equals 15 residues. The CDR3 loop is CASGAGDSYNSPLHF. CDR3 in DNA: TGTGCCAGCGGGGCAGGCGACTCCTATAATTCACCCCTCCACTTT.

This clonotype was seen repeatedly, ten times or more. The CDR3 DNA is TGCGCCAGCAGCTTGGAGGGGAGTGAGCAGTTCTTC. This translates into CASSLEGSEQFF. V is TRBV5-1 and J is TRBJ2-1, with D perhaps TRBD1 or TRBD2 (5 bases each). The V and J ends lost 0 bases and 9 bases respectively, with 7 bases between them. CDR1 is SGHRS, CDR2 YFSETQ, per germline. The CDR3 loop spans 12 amino acids.

This clonotype was picked up a small number of times. This sequence joins TRBV5-5 and TRBJ1-1, with no clear D. Germline V CDR1 and CDR2: SGHKS, YYEKEE (reference sequence). The CDR3 runs to 15 residues. Trimming left V 1 base short and J 5 bases short, with 15 bases between. Here the CDR3 reads CASSLFPAAGTEAFF. The CDR3 bases are TGTGCCAGCAGCTTGTTCCCTGCCGCGGGGACTGAAGCTTTCTTT. Using reference TRBV5-5 and TRBJ1-1 for the parts outside the CDR3, the full variable domain is DAGVTQSPTHLIKTRGQQVTLRCSPISGHKSVSWYQQVLGQGPQFIFQYYEKEERGRGNFPDRFSARQFPNYSSELNVNALLLGDSALYLCASSLFPAAGTEAFFGQGTRLTVV.

With regard to this clonotype: The junction does not match germline at one end; this may be a read error. The chain combines TRBV12-3 or TRBV12-4 with TRBJ2-7; no clear D gene. This CDR3 is built from 13 residues. The CDR3: CARSLTDSYEQYF. The CDR3 DNA sequence: TGTGCCCGCAGTTTAACCGACTCTTACGAGCAGTACTTC.

The chain is built from TRBV15 and TRBJ2-7; TRBD1 matches at 7 bases. The CDR3 contains 15 residues. Germline V CDR1 and CDR2: LNHNV, YYDKDF (reference sequence). Unmatched junction bases numbered 7, after V lost 5 bases and J lost 0 bases. DNA of the CDR3: TGTGCCACCAGCGAACAGGGGTCCTTCTCCTACGAGCAGTACTTC. Amino acids: CATSEQGSFSYEQYF. Using reference TRBV15 and TRBJ2-7 for the parts outside the CDR3, the full variable domain is DAMVIQNPRYQVTQFGKPVTLSCSQTLNHNVMYWYQQKSSQAPKLLFHYYDKDFNNEADTPDNFQSRRPNTSFCFLDIRSPGLGDTAMYLCATSEQGSFSYEQYFGPGTRLTVT.

The V and J genes are TRBV20-1 and TRBJ2-1, with 13 bases that match TRBD2. The CDR3 runs 17 residues. V was clipped by 1 base and J by 8 bases; unmatched bases: 11. Germline-derived CDR1 and CDR2 are DFQATT and SNEGSKA (reference sequence). Here the CDR3 reads CSARGTSGRLIYDEQFF. CDR3 DNA sequence: TGCAGTGCTAGAGGGACTAGCGGGAGATTAATTTACGATGAGCAGTTCTTC.

This clonotype was picked up a small number of times. This chain links TRBV27 with TRBJ1-5; 7 nucleotides line up with TRBD1. This CDR3 is 17 amino acids long. Germline CDR1 reads MNHEY; CDR2 reads SMNVEV (reference sequence). Losses at the gene ends were 7 bases for V and 7 bases for J; bases not matched to a gene: 19. DNA for the CDR3: TGTGCCAGCAAGCTCATCCGCCTCGACAGGGTCTACCAGCCCCAGCATTTT. It yields the protein CASKLIRLDRVYQPQHF.

This clonotype turned up a few times. The chain uses TRBV12-3 or TRBV12-4 and TRBJ1-2, with TRBD1 as a possible D gene (5 bases). Trimming took 8 bases from V and 7 from J, leaving 14 bases between them. The CDR3 runs 12 residues. The CDR3 DNA follows: TGTGCCAGCTCTTCTCCGGGGGGTGGCTACACCTTC. Translated: CASSSPGGGYTF.

The chain recombines TRBV29-1 with TRBJ2-6; unclear D gene. The length of the CDR3 is 14 residues. The germline CDR1 and CDR2 sequences are SQVTM and ANQGSEA. The V gene lost 3 bases and the J gene lost 4 bases, with 10 bases spanning the gap. CDR3 sequence: CSVDRANGANVLTF. The CDR3 DNA follows: TGCAGCGTTGATAGGGCGAACGGGGCCAACGTCCTGACTTTC.

This clonotype was recorded a few times. The V and J genes are TRBV5-6 and TRBJ1-1; D possibly corresponds to TRBD1 (5 bases). The CDR3 consists of 16 residues. The germline V gene encodes CDR1 SGHDT and CDR2 YYEEEE. Trimming pared 1 base from V and 4 bases from J, leaving 17 bases between. In DNA, the CDR3 is TGTGCCAGCAGCTTGCAGGGTTTTACCGTGGTCACTGAAGCTTTCTTT. Its protein product is CASSLQGFTVVTEAFF.

The CDR3 reads CASRPSGRTDTQYF. The CDR3 nucleotides read TGTGCTAGTCGGCCTAGCGGTCGCACAGATACGCAGTATTTT. The V and J genes are TRBV12-5 and TRBJ2-3; 7 bases agree with TRBD2. The V segment lost 8 bases and the J segment 1 base; nucleotides outside the gene matches: 6. Germline CDR1 and CDR2: LGHNT and FRNRAP. This CDR3 has 14 amino acids.

V is TRBV18 and J is TRBJ2-7; 10 bases map to TRBD2. V gave up 3 bases and J gave up 8 bases; unmatched junction bases: 7. Germline values: CDR1 KGHSH, CDR2 LQKENI. CDR3 length: 14 residues. CDR3 in amino acids: CASSPGTSVVKQYF. DNA of the CDR3: TGTGCCAGCTCACCGGGGACTAGCGTAGTCAAGCAGTACTTC.

This clonotype was detected a few times. The chain employs TRBV28 and TRBJ2-7; 10 nucleotides align to TRBD2. Germline CDR1 and CDR2: MDHEN and SYDVKM. This CDR3 is 20 amino acids long. V lost 5 bases to trimming and J lost 0 bases; unmatched junction nucleotides: 19. The CDR3 DNA reads as TGTGCCAGCAGTCCTATGCCGGGACTAGCGCAAGGACCTGTCTCCTACGAGCAGTACTTC. This gives the protein CASSPMPGLAQGPVSYEQYF. Variable domain in full (rest from reference TRBV28 and TRBJ2-7): DVKVTQSSRYLVKRTGEKVFLECVQDMDHENMFWYRQDPGLGLRLIYFSYDVKMKEKGDIPEGYSVSREKKERFSLILESASTNQTSMYLCASSPMPGLAQGPVSYEQYFGPGTRLTVT.

The chain combines TRBV4-3 with TRBJ2-7, with TRBD2 identical over 8 bases. There are 19 residues in the CDR3. V shed 0 bases and J 2 bases; nucleotides not matched to a gene: 15. CDR1 and CDR2 (germline): LGHNA, YSLEER. This chain's CDR3 is CASSQDWAGGELGPYEQYF. Written as DNA, the CDR3 is TGCGCCAGCAGCCAAGATTGGGCGGGGGGCGAGTTGGGGCCCTACGAGCAGTACTTC.

V usage is TRBV3-1 and J usage is TRBJ2-2; no clear D. Germline V gene lookup returns CDR1 LGHDT and CDR2 YNNKEL (reference sequence). The CDR3 runs 16 residues. V was clipped by 1 base and J by 4 bases, with 13 bases between them. The CDR3 DNA reads TGTGCCAGCAGCCAAGTTGGGCAGGTTATCACCGGGGAGCTGTTTTTT. Protein: CASSQVGQVITGELFF.

The chain joins TRBV9 to TRBJ2-7; 9 bases fit TRBD2. This CDR3 comprises 13 residues. The trim removed 6 bases at V and 0 bases at J, leaving 1 base unmatched. Germline-derived CDR1 and CDR2 are SGDLS and YYNGEE. The CDR3 is CASTSGDSYEQYF. As DNA, the CDR3 is TGTGCCAGCACTAGCGGGGACTCCTACGAGCAGTACTTC.

CDR3 loop: CASSPQEGFGETQYF. CDR3 bases: TGTGCCAGCAGCCCTCAGGAGGGGTTTGGAGAGACCCAGTACTTC. The chain combines TRBV7-9 with TRBJ2-5, with D possibly TRBD2 on 6 matching bases. The CDR3 consists of 15 residues. V gave up 5 bases and J gave up 4 bases, with 17 bases separating them. Germline V lookup: CDR1 SEHNR, CDR2 FQNEAQ (reference sequence).

This clonotype showed up just a few times. This chain connects TRBV29-1 to TRBJ2-2; TRBD2 agrees at 9 bases. The CDR3 contains 15 residues. Germline V gives CDR1 SQVTM, CDR2 ANQGSEA. V shed 6 bases, J shed 1 base, and the junction held 6 bases outside the gene matches. This CDR3 is CSVGGTSRNTGELFF. For the CDR3, the DNA is TGCAGCGTCGGAGGGACTAGCAGGAACACCGGGGAGCTGTTTTTT.

In this sample, this clonotype turned up a few times. This sequence joins TRBV20-1 and TRBJ2-7; maybe TRBD1 (5 bases). V lost 3 bases to trimming and J lost 4 bases, with 19 bases between them. This CDR3 spans 15 amino acids. CDR1 is DFQATT and CDR2 is SNEGSKA in the germline V gene (reference sequence). CDR3 in amino acids: CSASPPATRAYEQYF. CDR3 nucleotide sequence: TGCAGTGCTAGCCCGCCAGCAACCAGGGCATACGAGCAGTACTTC.

The CDR3 region is CASRDTGNTEAFF. In nucleotides, the CDR3 is TGTGCCAGTAGAGATACAGGGAACACTGAAGCTTTCTTT. The rearrangement links TRBV19 to TRBJ1-1, with D perhaps TRBD1 (5 bases). This CDR3 region has 13 residues. The V end was cut by 6 bases, the J end by 1 base, with 9 bases between. Looked up from germline, CDR1 is LNHDA and CDR2 is SQIVND (reference sequence). Full variable domain (outside the CDR3, taken from reference TRBV19 and TRBJ1-1): DGGITQSPKYLFRKEGQNVTLSCEQNLNHDAMYWYRQDPGQGLRLIYYSQIVNDFQKGDIAEGYSVSREKKESFPLTVTSAQKNPTAFYLCASRDTGNTEAFFGQGTRLTVV.

This sequence joins TRBV20-1 and TRBJ2-5; D might be TRBD1 (5 bases). Judging by the DNA end, TRBJ2-1 fits better; the J call may be wrong. Per the germline V gene, CDR1 is DFQATT and CDR2 is SNEGSKA (reference sequence). The CDR3 is 14 residues long. This CDR3 reads CSARGATDQETQFF. DNA for the CDR3: TGCAGTGCTAGAGGGGCGACAGACCAAGAGACCCAGTTCTTC.

This clonotype was picked up one time. The chain carries TRBV9 and TRBJ2-7, with a weak D call TRBD1 (6 bases). The V gene's germline CDR1 is SGDLS and CDR2 YYNGEE. Deletions cut 4 bases from V and 0 bases from J, with 11 bases between. This CDR3 has 14 amino acids. The CDR3 loop reads CASSPLTGSYEQYF. CDR3 nucleotides: TGTGCCAGCAGCCCCTTGACAGGCTCCTACGAGCAGTACTTC.